These 14 T cell receptor beta chains were sequenced from one sample in a study of graft-versus-host responses after intestinal transplantation. The assay was immunoSEQ multiplex PCR, and TCRdb's table has in-frame clones only and misses some. The repertoire holds about 97,000 clones, with about nine tenths as singletons. No cognate antigen is known for these TCRs. The source material was unstimulated CD4+ T cells sorted from spleen or lymph node cells, sampled before transplant. These TCRs come from a human donor who was the organ donor for an intestinal transplant.

The table lists this clone with a count of one. J is TRBJ2-2 and V is TRBV6-1; TRBD1 aligns across 7 bases. This CDR3 spans 14 amino acids. Germline-derived CDR1 and CDR2 are MNHNS and SASEGT. With 8 bases clipped from V and 5 bases from J, the junction kept 8 bases outside the gene matches. CDR3 region: CASVYSTGTGELFF. The CDR3 DNA follows: TGTGCCAGCGTCTATTCGACAGGGACCGGGGAGCTGTTTTTT.

V and J are TRBV28 and TRBJ1-6, with D perhaps matching TRBD1 (6 bases). The CDR3 loop spans 15 amino acids. Germline lookup yields CDR1 MDHEN and CDR2 SYDVKM. With 3 bases removed from V and 3 bases from J, the gap between germline ends came to 9 bases. The CDR3 protein is CASSLGAFYNSPLHF. CDR3 nucleotide sequence: TGTGCCAGCAGTTTGGGGGCCTTCTATAATTCACCCCTCCACTTT.

The V gene is TRBV5-1, the J gene TRBJ2-5; 9 bases line up with TRBD2. J was trimmed by 4 bases and V by 6 bases; bases with no gene match: 10. The germline gives CDR1 SGHRS, CDR2 YFSETQ. This CDR3 has 15 amino acids. The CDR3 nucleotides are TGCGCCAGCAACCTTATTAGCGGGGGACCAGAGACCCAGTACTTC. Amino acids: CASNLISGGPETQYF. The full variable domain, completed using reference TRBV5-1 and TRBJ2-5, is KAGVTQTPRYLIKTRGQQVTLSCSPISGHRSVSWYQQTPGQGLQFLFEYFSETQRNKGNFPGRFSGRQFSNSRSEMNVSTLELGDSALYLCASNLISGGPETQYFGPGTRLLVL.

A single count supports this clone. This chain links TRBV7-3 with TRBJ2-3; 9 positions agree with TRBD2. The germline CDR1 and CDR2 sequences are SGHTA and FQGTGA. This CDR3 comprises 14 residues. J was trimmed by 10 bases and V by 0 bases; bases with no gene match: 5. The CDR3 bases are TGTGCCAGCAGCTTAACCGGGATAGCGGGGGCGCAGTATTTT. Translation gives CASSLTGIAGAQYF.

This sequence joins TRBV7-2 and TRBJ1-5; 10 positions match TRBD1. This CDR3 comprises 15 residues. CDR1 SGHTA and CDR2 FQGNSA come from the germline V gene. V dropped 5 bases and J dropped 5; count of bases not matched to a gene: 6. The CDR3: CASSKDRGLYQPQHF. CDR3 nucleotide sequence: TGTGCCAGCAGCAAGGACAGGGGGTTGTATCAGCCCCAGCATTTT.

The V and J genes are TRBV2 and TRBJ1-1; D remains ambiguous. The V gene's germline CDR1 is SNHLY and CDR2 FYNNEI. V lost 2 bases and J 5 bases, leaving 15 bases between the germline ends. The CDR3 is 15 amino acids. CDR3 in amino acids: CASSESSRGRTEAFF. CDR3 nucleotides: TGTGCCAGCAGTGAATCGAGTCGGGGAAGGACTGAAGCTTTCTTT.

The chain has TRBV4-3 and TRBJ2-3; D perhaps matches TRBD2 (7 bases). The CDR3 consists of 16 residues. The germline CDR1 and CDR2 sequences are LGHNA and YSLEER. The V and J ends lost 0 bases and 5 bases respectively, with 15 bases between them. CDR3: CASSQDGRGHGDTQYF. Written as DNA, the CDR3 is TGCGCCAGCAGCCAAGATGGGCGGGGGCATGGAGATACGCAGTATTTT.

The V call is TRBV29-1, the J call TRBJ1-2; perhaps TRBD1 as D (6 bases). Trimming took off 3 bases at V and 3 bases at J, with 14 bases between the two ends. The CDR3 has 14 residues. Germline CDR1 and CDR2: SQVTM and ANQGSEA. CDR3 loop: CSVDHWTDDYGYTF. The CDR3 region has the DNA TGCAGCGTTGACCACTGGACAGACGACTATGGCTACACCTTC.

V gene TRBV10-3 combines with J gene TRBJ2-5, with a tentative D call TRBD2 (7 bases). The germline V gene encodes CDR1 ENHRY and CDR2 SYGVKD. This CDR3 is 17 amino acids long. Trimming shortened V by 4 bases and J by 1 base, and 19 bases separated the two germline ends. As DNA, the CDR3 is TGTGCCATCAGTGGGGGGGGGATCAGGACAGTCCAAGAGACCCAGTACTTC. Translating gives CAISGGGIRTVQETQYF.

This clone has a single count. This chain joins TRBV27 and TRBJ2-5; 8 bases line up with TRBD2. The J call may be faulty, since TRBJ2-7 better matches the DNA end. Germline assignment: CDR1 MNHEY and CDR2 SMNVEV (reference sequence). The CDR3 loop spans 13 amino acids. In DNA, the CDR3 is TGTGCCAGCACCCCGGGGGGGGGTTACGAGCAGTACTTC. It yields the protein CASTPGGGYEQYF.

The rearrangement links TRBV7-2 to TRBJ1-6, with D tentatively TRBD1 (5 bases). The CDR3 length is 13 residues. CDR1 and CDR2 (germline): SGHTA, FQGNSA. V gave up 5 bases and J gave up 9 bases, with 11 bases separating them. The CDR3 DNA is TGTGCCAGCAGCCGGGGGGGAGGTTCACCCCTCCACTTT. Its protein product is CASSRGGGSPLHF. The full variable domain, in which reference TRBV7-2 and TRBJ1-6 provide the parts outside the CDR3, is GAGVSQSPSNKVTEKGKDVELRCDPISGHTALYWYRQSLGQGLEFLIYFQGNSAPDKSGLPSDRFSAERTGGSVSTLTIQRTQQEDSAVYLCASSRGGGSPLHFGNGTRLTVT.

The rearrangement uses TRBV2 and TRBJ2-6, with unresolved D. The CDR3 length is 15 residues. Trimming cost V 5 bases and J 0 bases, with 8 bases left between them. Germline V gene sequence: CDR1 SNHLY, CDR2 FYNNEI. The CDR3 nucleotides are TGTGCCAGCAGTCGGAGTATCTCTGGGGCCAACGTCCTGACTTTC. It specifies CASSRSISGANVLTF. The full variable domain, with the rest looked up from reference TRBV2 and TRBJ2-6, is EPEVTQTPSHQVTQMGQEVILRCVPISNHLYFYWYRQILGQKVEFLVSFYNNEISEKSEIFDDQFSVERPDGSNFTLKIRSTKLEDSAMYFCASSRSISGANVLTFGAGSRLTVL.

The V call is TRBV5-1, the J call TRBJ2-4; D not certain. V was cut by 4 bases and J by 7 bases, with 15 bases left in between. This CDR3 has 14 residues. Germline CDR1 is SGHRS and CDR2 is YFSETQ. CDR3 residues: CASSVDASGNIQYF. In nucleotides, the CDR3 is TGCGCCAGCAGCGTTGACGCCTCAGGCAACATTCAGTACTTC.

This chain uses TRBV27 with TRBJ2-1; possibly TRBD2 for D (6 bases). CDR3 length: 17 amino acids. Trimming left V 6 bases short and J 2 bases short, with 20 bases between. CDR1 MNHEY and CDR2 SMNVEV come from the germline V gene (reference sequence). In DNA, the CDR3 is TGTGCCAGCAGCTCCCCCAGCGGGCTACTGCCCTACAATGAGCAGTTCTTC. As protein: CASSSPSGLLPYNEQFF.